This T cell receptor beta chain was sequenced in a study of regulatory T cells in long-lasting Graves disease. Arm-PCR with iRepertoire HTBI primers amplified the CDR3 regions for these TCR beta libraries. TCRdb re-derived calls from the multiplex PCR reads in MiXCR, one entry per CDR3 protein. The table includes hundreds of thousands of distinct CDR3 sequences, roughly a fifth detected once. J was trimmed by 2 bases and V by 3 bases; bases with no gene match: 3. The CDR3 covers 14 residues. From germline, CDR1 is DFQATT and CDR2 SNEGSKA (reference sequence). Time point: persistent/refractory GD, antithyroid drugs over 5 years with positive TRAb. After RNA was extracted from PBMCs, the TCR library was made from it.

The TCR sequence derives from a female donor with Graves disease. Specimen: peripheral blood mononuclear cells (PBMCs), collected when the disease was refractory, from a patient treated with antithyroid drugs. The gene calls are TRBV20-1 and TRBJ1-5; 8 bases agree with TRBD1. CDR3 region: CSARVQGGNQPQHF. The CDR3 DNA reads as TGCAGTGCTAGGGTACAGGGGGGCAATCAGCCCCAGCATTTT.